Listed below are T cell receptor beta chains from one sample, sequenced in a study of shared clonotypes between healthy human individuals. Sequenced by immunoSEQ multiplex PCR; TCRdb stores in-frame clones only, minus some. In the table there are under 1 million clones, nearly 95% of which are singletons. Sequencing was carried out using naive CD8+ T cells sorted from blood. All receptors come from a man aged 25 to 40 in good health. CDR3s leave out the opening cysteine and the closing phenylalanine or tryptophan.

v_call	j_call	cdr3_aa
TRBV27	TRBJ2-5	ASTPTATDRETQY
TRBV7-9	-	ASSPPGPAGEQY
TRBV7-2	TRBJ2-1	ASSLGPVYNEQF
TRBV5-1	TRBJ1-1	ASSPWGANTEAF
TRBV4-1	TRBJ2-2	ASSQQADTGELF
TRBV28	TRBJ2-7	ASCAYSYEQY
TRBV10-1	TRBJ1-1	ASSGSAVHSGRTEAF
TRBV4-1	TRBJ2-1	ASSAKAGDEQF
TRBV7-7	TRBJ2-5	ASSFDSEETQY
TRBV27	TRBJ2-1	ASSLAGGLQQF
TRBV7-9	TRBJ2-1	ASSSVTGSNEQF
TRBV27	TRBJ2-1	ASSTGSYNEQF
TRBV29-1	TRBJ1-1	SVEVYTEAF
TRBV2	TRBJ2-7	ASTARYYEQY
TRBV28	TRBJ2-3	ASRYRGTDTQY
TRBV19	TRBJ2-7	ASSTTGAYEQY
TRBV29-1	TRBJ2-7	SVVGGDSYEQY
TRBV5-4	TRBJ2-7	ASSLGQGLSYEQY
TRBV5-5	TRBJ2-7	ASSSERGVYEQY
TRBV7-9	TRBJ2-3	ASSLRDTDTQY
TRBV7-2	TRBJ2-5	ASSFPAGALSETQY
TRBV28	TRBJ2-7	ASSFAQGIIYEQY
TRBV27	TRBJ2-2	ASSLFERELGGELF
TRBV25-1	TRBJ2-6	ASSDPGTSGANVLT
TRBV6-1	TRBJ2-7	ASSELLGYNSEQY
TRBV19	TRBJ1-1	ASSKPGQGRNTEAF
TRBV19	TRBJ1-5	ASSNGQGVQPQH
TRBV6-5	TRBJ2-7	AARDRAYEQY
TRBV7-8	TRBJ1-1	ASSSLTGTEAF
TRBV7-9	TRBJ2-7	ASSPAASSYEQY
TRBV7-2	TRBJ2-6	ASSPRGANVLT
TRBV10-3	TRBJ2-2	AISDFRLADNTGELF
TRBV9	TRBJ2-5	ASSGLAGGYQETQY
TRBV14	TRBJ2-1	ASSQAGLTSYNEQF
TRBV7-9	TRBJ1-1	ASSRPLGQGITEAF
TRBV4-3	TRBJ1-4	ASSQDGRGGEKLF
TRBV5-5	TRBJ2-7	ASSFLPELADYEQY
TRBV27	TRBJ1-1	ASTAGTGEAF
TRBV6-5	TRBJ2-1	ASGRINNNEQF
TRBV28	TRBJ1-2	ASSPSGWSYT
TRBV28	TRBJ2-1	ASSFLYEQF
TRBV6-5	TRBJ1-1	ASSPGTARAF
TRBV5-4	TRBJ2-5	ASSLAGVGETQY
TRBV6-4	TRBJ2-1	ASSVYLGTSHNEQF
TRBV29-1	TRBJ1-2	SVTGRQGYGYT